The 27 T cell receptor beta chains listed next were all sequenced from one sample in a study of blood T cell repertoires in COVID-19. The table came from immunoSEQ multiplex PCR; TCRdb's copy has only in-frame clones and leaves some out. The table has 43,000 or so clones, approximately 90% seen once; the top ten hold 8% to 9%. The sequenced sample consisted of peripheral blood. These receptors originate from a man in his sixties with active COVID-19.

The chain joins TRBV29-1 to TRBJ2-1; TRBD2 might be the D (7 bases). This CDR3 spans 11 amino acids. V was pared by 6 bases and J by 13 bases, with 16 bases between. Looked up from germline, CDR1 is SQVTM and CDR2 is ANQGSEA. The CDR3 nucleotides are TGCAGCGTGGGGGGGACGGGGGCCCAGTTCTTC. Translating it yields CSVGGTGAQFF.

V and J are TRBV18 and TRBJ2-1; the D gene is possibly TRBD1 (6 bases). CDR1 is KGHSH, CDR2 LQKENI, per germline. V lost 4 bases and J lost 7, with 8 bases in between. CDR3 length equals 12 residues. DNA of the CDR3: TGTGCCAGCTCACTTCAGGGGAATGAGCAGTTCTTC. As protein: CASSLQGNEQFF.

The chain uses TRBV18 and TRBJ1-6, with 10 bases identical to TRBD1. The germline CDR1 and CDR2 sequences are KGHSH and LQKENI. The CDR3 has 12 amino acids. J gave up 17 bases and V 0 bases, and 1 base lay outside the gene matches. CDR3 sequence (DNA): TGTGCCAGCTCACCACCTGGACAGGGGGTCCACTTT. Translating gives CASSPPGQGVHF. Full variable domain (remainder filled in from reference TRBV18 and TRBJ1-6): NAGVMQNPRHLVRRRGQEARLRCSPMKGHSHVYWYRQLPEEGLKFMVYLQKENIIDESGMPKERFSAEFPKEGPSILRIQQVVRGDSAAYFCASSPPGQGVHFGNGTRLTVT.

The V call is TRBV7-9, the J call TRBJ2-7; weak D call: TRBD2 (5 bases). The germline CDR1 and CDR2 sequences are SEHNR and FQNEAQ (reference sequence). The CDR3 spans 13 residues. With 3 bases removed from V and 0 bases from J, the gap between germline ends came to 6 bases. The CDR3 sequence: CASSFGSSYEQYF. In DNA form, the CDR3 reads TGTGCCAGCAGCTTTGGGAGCTCCTACGAGCAGTACTTC.

The chain combines TRBV28 with TRBJ2-3; D may be TRBD2 (5 bases). CDR1 is MDHEN, CDR2 SYDVKM, per germline. V was pared by 5 bases and J by 5 bases, with 23 bases between. This CDR3 spans 17 amino acids. In nucleotides, the CDR3 is TGTGCCAGCAGTCCCTACCGGCGGGTCGCGCTTGAAGATACGCAGTATTTT. Protein product: CASSPYRRVALEDTQYF. The full variable domain, with the rest looked up from reference TRBV28 and TRBJ2-3, is DVKVTQSSRYLVKRTGEKVFLECVQDMDHENMFWYRQDPGLGLRLIYFSYDVKMKEKGDIPEGYSVSREKKERFSLILESASTNQTSMYLCASSPYRRVALEDTQYFGPGTRLTVL.

The chain employs TRBV11-2 and TRBJ1-1; possibly TRBD1 for D (5 bases). The CDR3 has 14 residues. Germline V gives CDR1 SGHAT, CDR2 FQNNGV. With 2 bases removed from V and 4 bases from J, the gap between germline ends came to 11 bases. The CDR3, as DNA: TGTGCCAGCAGCTTACAGGGTACTGGCACTGAAGCTTTCTTT. Translation: CASSLQGTGTEAFF.

The chain couples TRBV10-2 to TRBJ2-1; 13 nucleotides match TRBD2. The ends lost 8 bases at V and 2 bases at J; junction bases unmatched: 3. The CDR3 is made up of 15 amino acids. Germline CDR1 and CDR2: WSHSY and SAAADI. CDR3 amino acids: CASSGTSGTYNEQFF. CDR3 in DNA: TGCGCCAGCTCCGGGACTAGCGGGACCTACAATGAGCAGTTCTTC.

This clone is a singleton in its sample. This chain connects TRBV7-2 to TRBJ2-7; TRBD1 agrees at 10 bases. The V gene end was trimmed by 5 bases and the J gene end by 0 bases; junction bases not matched to a gene: 7. The CDR3 runs 16 residues. Germline V gene data show CDR1 as SGHTA and CDR2 as FQGNSA. The chain's CDR3 is CASSAPTGGLSYEQYF. CDR3 sequence (DNA): TGTGCCAGCAGCGCCCCGACAGGGGGCCTCTCCTACGAGCAGTACTTC.

The rearrangement uses TRBV7-2 and TRBJ1-1, with a tentative D call TRBD1 (5 bases). In germline, CDR1 is SGHTA, CDR2 FQGNSA. The germline V and J ends were trimmed by 5 bases and 1 base, with 8 bases remaining between them. This CDR3 spans 13 amino acids. In nucleotides, the CDR3 is TGTGCCAGCAGCGCGACAGCGAACACTGAAGCTTTCTTT. This translates into CASSATANTEAFF.

The chain joins TRBV4-2 to TRBJ2-5, with TRBD2 matching 8 bases. The CDR3 runs 16 residues. From germline, CDR1 is LGHNA and CDR2 YNFKEQ. The junction had 11 bases not matched to a gene; V was cut back by 2 bases and J by 6 bases. CDR3 protein: CASSQNGGAGEQTQYF. DNA for the CDR3: TGTGCCAGCAGCCAAAACGGGGGGGCCGGGGAGCAGACCCAGTACTTC.

V usage is TRBV6-5 and J usage is TRBJ2-7, with 9 bases that match TRBD2. Germline CDR1 and CDR2: MNHEY and SVGAGI. CDR3 length: 14 amino acids. The ends lost 6 bases at V and 4 bases at J; junction bases unmatched: 7. The CDR3 DNA follows: TGTGCCAGCAGCAGGGCGGGAGGGAAGTACGAGCAGTACTTC. This translates into CASSRAGGKYEQYF.

The gene calls are TRBV19 and TRBJ2-5, with D perhaps matching TRBD1 (5 bases). The CDR3 contains 14 residues. The V and J ends lost 3 bases and 5 bases respectively, with 13 bases between them. Germline V lookup: CDR1 LNHDA, CDR2 SQIVND (reference sequence). CDR3 sequence reads: CASSIDSYRETQYF. The CDR3 DNA reads as TGTGCCAGTAGTATCGACAGCTACCGGGAGACCCAGTACTTC.

The chain uses TRBV15 and TRBJ2-1; D may be TRBD1 (5 bases). The CDR3 sequence is 15 residues long. Germline V gene lookup returns CDR1 LNHNV and CDR2 YYDKDF (reference sequence). The ends were cut back, 5 bases at V and 2 bases at J, with 13 bases in the middle. Here the CDR3 reads CATSLGRATYNEQFF. CDR3 nucleotides: TGTGCCACCAGCCTGGGGCGAGCGACCTACAATGAGCAGTTCTTC.

V and J are TRBV27 and TRBJ1-5; TRBD1 aligns across 10 bases. The J segment lost 2 bases and the V segment lost 6 bases, leaving 4 bases of the junction unmatched. This CDR3 spans 15 amino acids. CDR1 is MNHEY and CDR2 is SMNVEV in the germline V gene (reference sequence). In nucleotides, the CDR3 is TGTGCCAGCAGCCCCGGGACAGGGGGCAATCAGCCCCAGCATTTT. Translating gives CASSPGTGGNQPQHF.

This chain links TRBV6-2 or TRBV6-3 with TRBJ2-1, with 7 positions matching TRBD1. CDR3 length equals 16 residues. V was pared by 4 bases and J by 6 bases, with 12 bases of the junction left unmatched. The germline V gene has CDR1 MNHEY and CDR2 SVGEGT. The CDR3 bases are TGTGCCAGCAGTTCACGTGGACAGGCGAGCTTCAATGAGCAGTTCTTC. Its translation: CASSSRGQASFNEQFF.

The chain is built from TRBV5-1 and TRBJ2-7; 7 positions match TRBD1. Germline lookup yields CDR1 SGHRS and CDR2 YFSETQ. V lost 4 bases to trimming and J lost 3 bases; unmatched junction nucleotides: 7. CDR3 length: 14 amino acids. CDR3 protein: CASSPGTVNYEQYF. The DNA for the CDR3 is TGCGCCAGCAGCCCCGGGACAGTTAACTACGAGCAGTACTTC. Full variable domain (rest looked up from reference TRBV5-1 and TRBJ2-7): KAGVTQTPRYLIKTRGQQVTLSCSPISGHRSVSWYQQTPGQGLQFLFEYFSETQRNKGNFPGRFSGRQFSNSRSEMNVSTLELGDSALYLCASSPGTVNYEQYFGPGTRLTVT.

The gene calls are TRBV5-6 and TRBJ2-4; 8 nucleotides line up with TRBD1. CDR1 is SGHDT and CDR2 is YYEEEE in the germline V gene. The CDR3 contains 15 residues. The trim removed 0 bases at V and 8 bases at J, leaving 7 bases unmatched. CDR3 bases: TGTGCCAGCAGCTTGGACAGGGGGAATGGGGACATTCAGTACTTC. Protein sequence: CASSLDRGNGDIQYF.

The chain is built from TRBV6-2 or TRBV6-3 and TRBJ2-7; 16 bases are a match to TRBD2. CDR1 MNHEY and CDR2 SVGEGT come from the germline V gene. Trimming took 5 bases from V and 5 from J; bases not matched to a gene: 9. This CDR3 has 17 residues. This CDR3 reads CASSLQPGTSGRDEQYF. For the CDR3, the DNA is TGTGCCAGCAGTCTTCAACCTGGGACTAGCGGGAGGGACGAGCAGTACTTC.

This sequence joins TRBV19 and TRBJ2-2; 15 bases are a match to TRBD2. The CDR3 spans 19 residues. Germline lookup yields CDR1 LNHDA and CDR2 SQIVND (reference sequence). V shed 4 bases, J shed 5 bases, and the junction held 11 bases outside the gene matches. The CDR3 loop reads CASSKWTSGRAGRTGELFF. The CDR3 region has the DNA TGTGCCAGTAGTAAATGGACTAGCGGGAGGGCCGGGAGAACCGGGGAGCTGTTTTTT.

J is TRBJ2-4 and V is TRBV12-3 or TRBV12-4; perhaps TRBD2 as D (6 bases). V lost 6 bases and J 15 bases, leaving 18 bases between the germline ends. CDR3 length: 12 residues. The CDR3 coding sequence is TGTGCCAGCAGCCCGGGACTCTTCTTTGGGTACTTC. Encoded protein: CASSPGLFFGYF.

The chain employs TRBV5-1 and TRBJ2-7, with 9 bases that match TRBD1. V shed 7 bases and J 3 bases; nucleotides not matched to a gene: 11. CDR3 length equals 15 residues. Germline V lookup: CDR1 SGHRS, CDR2 YFSETQ. CDR3 in amino acids: CASAEQGAGNYEQYF. The CDR3 nucleotides read TGCGCCAGCGCGGAACAGGGGGCCGGGAACTACGAGCAGTACTTC.

This chain uses TRBV25-1 with TRBJ2-5, with 10 bases that match TRBD2. Trimming removed 1 base from V and 5 bases from J; junction bases left unmatched: 7. The CDR3 contains 16 residues. CDR1 is MGHDK, CDR2 SYGVNS, per germline. The CDR3 sequence is CASSEWEREGRETQYF. CDR3 nucleotides: TGTGCCAGCAGTGAATGGGAGCGGGAGGGTAGGGAGACCCAGTACTTC.

The V gene is TRBV29-1, the J gene TRBJ2-7; no reliable D call. Looked up from germline, CDR1 is SQVTM and CDR2 is ANQGSEA. The ends were cut back, 4 bases at V and 2 bases at J, with 6 bases in the middle. This CDR3 is 11 amino acids long. CDR3 region: CSVGQTYEQYF. CDR3 nucleotide sequence: TGCAGCGTTGGGCAGACCTACGAGCAGTACTTC.

This chain joins TRBV9 and TRBJ2-3; D is perhaps TRBD2 (6 bases). This CDR3 comprises 16 residues. Trimming removed 0 bases from V and 4 bases from J, with 15 bases in between. The V gene's germline CDR1 is SGDLS and CDR2 YYNGEE. CDR3 nucleotide sequence: TGTGCCAGCAGCGTAGGCGGGATGAGCCGGGCAGATACGCAGTATTTT. This translates into CASSVGGMSRADTQYF.

The chain uses TRBV4-3 and TRBJ2-7; D might be TRBD1 (5 bases). Germline V gene data show CDR1 as LGHNA and CDR2 as YSLEER. The V gene lost 1 base and the J gene lost 3 bases, with 13 bases spanning the gap. The CDR3 consists of 15 residues. In DNA form, the CDR3 reads TGCGCCAGCAGCCAAGGGCGAACAGGTATCTACGAGCAGTACTTC. Translating gives CASSQGRTGIYEQYF.

CDR3 sequence: CATKRDHGHQETQYF. CDR3 nucleotide sequence: TGTGCCACCAAGCGGGACCACGGCCACCAAGAGACCCAGTACTTC. V is TRBV6-5 and J is TRBJ2-5, with 7 bases lining up with TRBD2. With 10 bases clipped from V and 0 bases from J, the junction kept 11 bases outside the gene matches. Germline V CDR1 and CDR2: MNHEY, SVGAGI. The CDR3 consists of 15 residues.

The CDR3 loop reads CASSIIPQASEAFF. The DNA of the CDR3 is TGTGCCAGTAGTATTATACCCCAGGCCAGCGAAGCTTTCTTT. J is TRBJ1-1 and V is TRBV19; D unresolved. V dropped 3 bases and J dropped 8 bases, with 16 bases sitting between them. CDR1 and CDR2 from the germline V gene are LNHDA and SQIVND (reference sequence). The length of the CDR3 is 14 residues.